This TCR beta chain was recovered during a study of shared clonotypes between healthy human individuals. Libraries were prepared by immunoSEQ multiplex PCR; TCRdb keeps only in-frame clonotypes and omits some of them. The sample holds approximately 2,000,000 clones, 85% to 95% seen once. This TCR was recovered from a man younger than 30 in good health. Some clones in this sample may be carry-over from other donors' samples. Sequencing was carried out using naive CD4+ T cells from PBMCs. Subset meaning: CD45RA+ positively selected.

The CDR3 protein is CASSTRTSGRSHEQFF. The CDR3 bases are TGTGCCAGCAGTACAAGGACTAGCGGGAGATCCCATGAGCAGTTCTTC. This rearrangement joins TRBV6-9 to TRBJ2-1; TRBD2 matches 13 bases. Unmatched junction bases numbered 9, after V lost 5 bases and J lost 8 bases. This CDR3 has 16 residues. The V gene's germline CDR1 is MNHGY and CDR2 SVAAGI.